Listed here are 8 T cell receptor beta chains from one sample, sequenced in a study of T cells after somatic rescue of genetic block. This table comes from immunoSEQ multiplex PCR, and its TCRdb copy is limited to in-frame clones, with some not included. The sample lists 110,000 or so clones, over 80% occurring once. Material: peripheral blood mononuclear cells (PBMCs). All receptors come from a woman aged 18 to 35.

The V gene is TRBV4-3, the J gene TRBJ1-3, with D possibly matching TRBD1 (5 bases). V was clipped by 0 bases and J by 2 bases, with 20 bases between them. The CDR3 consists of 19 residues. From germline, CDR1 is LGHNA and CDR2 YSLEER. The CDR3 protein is CASSQEWSRGQGAGNTIYF. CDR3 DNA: TGCGCCAGCAGCCAAGAATGGTCGCGCGGGCAGGGAGCTGGAAACACCATATATTTT.

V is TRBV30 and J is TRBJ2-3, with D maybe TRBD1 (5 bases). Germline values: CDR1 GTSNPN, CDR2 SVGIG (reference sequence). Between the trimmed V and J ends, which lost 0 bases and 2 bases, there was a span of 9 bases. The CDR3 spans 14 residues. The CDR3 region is CAWSVGADTDTQYF. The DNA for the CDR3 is TGTGCCTGGAGTGTAGGGGCGGACACAGATACGCAGTATTTT. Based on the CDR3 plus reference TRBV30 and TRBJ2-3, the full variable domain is SQTIHQWPATLVQPVGSPLSLECTVEGTSNPNLYWYRQAAGRGLQLLFYSVGIGQISSEVPQNLSASRPQDRQFILSSKKLLLSDSGFYLCAWSVGADTDTQYFGPGTRLTVL.

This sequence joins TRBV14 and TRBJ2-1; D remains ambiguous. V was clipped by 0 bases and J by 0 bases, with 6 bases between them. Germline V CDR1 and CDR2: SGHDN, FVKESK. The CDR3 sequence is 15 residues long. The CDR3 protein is CASSQDPSSYNEQFF. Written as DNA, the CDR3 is TGTGCCAGCAGCCAAGATCCGAGCTCCTACAATGAGCAGTTCTTC.

CDR3 bases: TGCGCCAGCAGCCCTCGGGACAGGGGGACCCAGTACTTC. It translates to CASSPRDRGTQYF. The chain joins TRBV5-1 to TRBJ2-5; 10 bases match TRBD1. This CDR3 region has 13 residues. V trimming: 4 bases; J trimming: 7 bases; junction bases outside the gene matches: 4. Germline V gene data show CDR1 as SGHRS and CDR2 as YFSETQ.

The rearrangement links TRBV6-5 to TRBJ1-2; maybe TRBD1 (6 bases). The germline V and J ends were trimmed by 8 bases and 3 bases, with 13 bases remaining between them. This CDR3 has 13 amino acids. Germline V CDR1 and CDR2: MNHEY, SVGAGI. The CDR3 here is CASRKGGYYGYTF. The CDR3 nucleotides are TGTGCCAGCCGAAAAGGGGGTTACTATGGCTACACCTTC.

The DNA for the CDR3 is TGTGCCAGCAGTGAGTCCGTGCCGACAGGTGGGACCCAGTACTTC. This codes for CASSESVPTGGTQYF. This chain uses TRBV2 with TRBJ2-5; maybe TRBD1 (6 bases). Trimming cost V 3 bases and J 7 bases, with 18 bases left between them. From germline, CDR1 is SNHLY and CDR2 FYNNEI. This CDR3 has 15 amino acids. Together with reference TRBV2 and TRBJ2-5, the CDR3 gives the full variable domain: EPEVTQTPSHQVTQMGQEVILRCVPISNHLYFYWYRQILGQKVEFLVSFYNNEISEKSEIFDDQFSVERPDGSNFTLKIRSTKLEDSAMYFCASSESVPTGGTQYFGPGTRLLVL.

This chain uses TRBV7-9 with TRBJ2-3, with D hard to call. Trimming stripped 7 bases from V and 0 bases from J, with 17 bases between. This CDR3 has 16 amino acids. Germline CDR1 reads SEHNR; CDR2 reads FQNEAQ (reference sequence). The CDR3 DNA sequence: TGTGCCAGCACCATAAACCCATCCACTAGCACAGATACGCAGTATTTT. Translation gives CASTINPSTSTDTQYF.

The CDR3 sequence: CASSLEGGNQPQHF. CDR3 DNA sequence: TGTGCCAGCAGCCTGGAGGGGGGCAATCAGCCCCAGCATTTT. The chain links TRBV2 to TRBJ1-5; D might be TRBD1 (6 bases). The CDR3 extends over 14 amino acids. Germline V lookup: CDR1 SNHLY, CDR2 FYNNEI. Trimming shortened V by 6 bases and J by 2 bases, and 11 bases separated the two germline ends.